The subject of this entry is one T cell receptor (beta chain). Its antigen is unknown. Then a second PCR, running about 7 to 11 cycles, was carried out with a sample-barcoded 5' primer and a J-beta primer mix. Each cDNA molecule was tagged by a template-switch adaptor with 12 random nucleotides. TCRdb re-analysed the 5' RACE reads in MiXCR, keeping a single row per CDR3 protein. The data show about 750,000 distinct CDR3 sequences, with about 53% seen just once and roughly 40% held by the top ten. These data belong to a study of blood T cells in healthy people across ages. Study findings and constraints: TCR beta diversity was tightly associated with the proportion of naive T cells. Per-million-T-cell TCR beta diversity fell roughly linearly with age. Long-lived donors exceeded aged donors in naive CD4+ cells and diversity.

The V gene's germline CDR1 is ENHRY and CDR2 SYGVKD. The V segment lost 2 bases and the J segment 8 bases; nucleotides outside the gene matches: 7. CDR3 size: 14 residues. The clonotype originates from a man older than 75 in good health. The chain recombines TRBV10-3 with TRBJ1-2, with 8 bases identical to TRBD1. The sample consisted of blood. CDR3 in DNA: TGTGCCATCAGTGAGAATCAGGGGGCAGGCGGCTACACCTTC. Its translation: CAISENQGAGGYTF.